This T cell receptor beta chain was obtained from a study of sequential checkpoint blockade in melanoma. About the study: Patients were randomized 1:1 to nivolumab-then-ipilimumab or ipilimumab-then-nivolumab first-line. After both sequences, patients received maintenance nivolumab.

Data came from immunoSEQ multiplex PCR; TCRdb stores just in-frame clones and leaves some out. The sample records tens of thousands of clones, around 85% being singletons. Specified treatment: randomized to nivolumab then ipilimumab (arm A) or the reverse (arm B). None of the patients previously received DNA-damaging chemotherapy. PBMC sorting kept live CD3+CD8+ cells without CD19 or CD56. V was cut by 2 bases and J by 5 bases, with 15 bases left in between. The CDR3 is 15 amino acids. Germline loops: CDR1 SGHNT, CDR2 YENEEA. Sequences were derived from CD8+ T cells sorted from blood (inferred from file names), sampled from a patient given nivolumab and ipilimumab in sequence. The chain uses TRBV11-3 and TRBJ2-5; no firm D call. The sequence was obtained from a human donor with melanoma. The CDR3 reads CASSLTQSPRETQYF. The CDR3 DNA is TGTGCCAGCAGCTTAACCCAAAGCCCCAGGGAGACCCAGTACTTC.